This T cell receptor (beta chain) is drawn from a study of a mutant IDH1 vaccine in newly diagnosed glioma (dated by TCRdb to the early 2020s). With regard to the full study: Eight vaccinations were administered to patients in weeks 1, 3, 5, 7, 11, 15, 19 and 23, corresponding to visits V03 through V10. In the chemotherapy-containing groups, vaccination started alongside temozolomide cycles, whereas in patients who had radiotherapy alone it started 4-6 weeks after radiotherapy. The roughly 32 treated patients were about 60% male and around 38% female, with a mean age of around 40 years. Before enrollment, most patients had been given radiochemotherapy with temozolomide as standard therapy, while the rest had received either radiotherapy alone or temozolomide alone. Six visits were used for peripheral blood collection: V03 (baseline), V05, V07, V10, V12 and V13. Longitudinal TCRB deep sequencing was done for 25 treated patients, wherever samples were available for exploratory analyses. Broader findings and caveats from the paper: According to the authors, sample limitations meant that analyses of patient blood samples could not be reproduced. Selection of PBMC samples for TCRB deep sequencing was based on availability. Vaccine-induced immune responses across multiple MHC alleles were detected in about 93% of patients. No apparent relationship was observed between pseudoprogression and alterations in the top peripheral T cell clonotypes detected by TCRB sequencing.

The time point label, read with the paper, signifies: week 5, during vaccination. Every vaccine dose consisted of 300 ug of a 20-mer mutant IDH1 peptide in Montanide, administered subcutaneously together with topical imiquimod. The donors had newly diagnosed IDH1-mutant astrocytomas of WHO grade 3 or 4 that showed loss of nuclear ATRX. The samples were drawn from NOA16, a multicentre, single-arm, open-label phase I trial in Germany that tested a mutant IDH1 peptide vaccine in humans for the first time. Genomic DNA for TCRB sequencing was extracted from EDTA blood using the DNeasy Blood and Tissue Kit. V loses 4 bases at its end and J loses 7 bases; junction bases beyond the gene matches: 11. Sequences SGHAT (CDR1) and FQNNGV (CDR2) are obtained from the germline V gene. Taken from cysteine to phenylalanine, the CDR3 has 15 residues. The kept DNA is CDR3 alone, 45 bases in frame from the first base.

Library preparation employed the immunoSEQ multiplex PCR assay. Following the manufacturer's protocol, the hsTCRB Kit was used to amplify rearranged TCR beta chain sequences. Sequencing of TCRB libraries was carried out on an Illumina MiSeq. Concerning the study's data processing: Demultiplexing, trimming and gene mapping were performed with the kit vendor's proprietary platform. As stored in TCRdb, this immuneACCESS dataset retains in-frame rearrangements with V and J assigned. A fraction of the clones does not appear; measured against another copy, unresolved V genes explain less than half of the discrepancy, and the remainder lacks a known reason. The D gene and trimming were derived from the DNA, and the V and J assignments and clone size from that table. In this sample the table shows 38,000 or so clones, about nine tenths of which occur a single time. Roughly 2.8% of the sample rests with the top ten.

This clone was seen only a few times. The antigen it binds to is not known. No per-base quality is available; no much larger clone lies one base away. The receptor comes from a man in his fifties with glioma. The chain employs TRBV11-2 and TRBJ2-5, and 8 junction bases match TRBD2. Sequencing was performed on PBMCs, taken from a glioma patient whose treatment included an IDH1 peptide vaccine. This receptor carries the CDR3 CASSSLRDSGTTQYF. In nucleotide form, the sequence is TGTGCCAGCAGCTCCCTCCGGGATAGCGGGACGACCCAGTACTTC.